This T cell receptor beta chain was recorded in a study of beta chain features in type 1 diabetes. Using CD45RO/CCR7/CD25/CD127/CD95/CD27, CD4+ naive, central memory, regulatory and stem cell-like memory cells were sorted. Germline CDR1 reads SQVTM; CDR2 reads ANQGSEA. The CDR3 has 12 amino acids. V was clipped by 3 bases and J by 1 base, with 6 bases between them. Study-wide results and caveats: Patients with Type 1 diabetes showed moderately but significantly shorter TCRB CDR3s in all four CD4+ subsets. TCRB repertoires of naive, central memory and Treg cells appeared more similar among patients than among healthy donors. Insertions were fewer and deletions more numerous at VDJ junctions in type 1 diabetes patients.

About this clone: Its antigen remains unknown.

Sequenced material consisted of expressed TCRB transcripts (all of the isolated RNA was reverse transcribed). Sequencing was performed with immunoSEQ multiplex PCR; in TCRdb, only in-frame clones are kept and a portion is missing. The sample contains around 150,000 clones, around 63% of which appear only once. This TCR was sampled from a man younger than 40 with type 1 diabetes. The sequencing input was naive CD4+ T cells from blood. This rearrangement joins TRBV29-1 to TRBJ2-5; D call uncertain. The chain's CDR3 is CSVENSQETQYF. The CDR3 coding sequence is TGCAGCGTTGAGAATAGCCAAGAGACCCAGTACTTC.